The 18 T cell receptor beta chains listed next were all sequenced from one sample in a study of cytomegalovirus exposure and HLA in healthy donors. With 60 Vbeta and 13 Jbeta primers, the PCR was carried out. Clones were sequenced by immunoSEQ multiplex PCR, and TCRdb holds only the in-frame ones, with some missing. The sample data list 65,000 to 95,000 clones. Input material: PBMCs. Source of these receptors: a woman aged 55-70 years in good health and CMV-seronegative.

The V and J genes are TRBV7-9 and TRBJ1-1; 8 nucleotides match TRBD1. V trimming: 2 bases; J trimming: 0 bases; junction bases outside the gene matches: 5. Germline assignment: CDR1 SEHNR and CDR2 FQNEAQ (reference sequence). The CDR3 length is 16 residues. The CDR3 loop is CASSLPRTGMNTEAFF. The CDR3 nucleotides are TGTGCCAGCAGCTTACCCCGGACAGGGATGAACACTGAAGCTTTCTTT.

The chain employs TRBV19 and TRBJ2-7; possibly TRBD2 for D (5 bases). The germline V gene has CDR1 LNHDA and CDR2 SQIVND (reference sequence). V gave up 3 bases and J gave up 0 bases, with 12 bases separating them. The CDR3 spans 15 residues. Here the CDR3 reads CASSITSGSSYEQYF. The CDR3 region has the DNA TGTGCCAGTAGTATCACCAGCGGTAGCTCCTACGAGCAGTACTTC.

Comment on this clone: The same CDR3 is also encoded by other DNA sequences in this sample. The genes are TRBV27 and TRBJ1-2; weak D call: TRBD1 (5 bases). This CDR3 comprises 15 residues. From germline, CDR1 is MNHEY and CDR2 SMNVEV (reference sequence). V was pared by 0 bases and J by 3 bases, with 11 bases between. This chain's CDR3 is CASSLSPGLDYGYTF. CDR3 DNA sequence: TGTGCCAGCAGTTTATCTCCAGGGTTGGACTATGGCTACACCTTC.

The chain links TRBV19 to TRBJ2-2; 8 bases agree with TRBD2. Germline CDR1 and CDR2: LNHDA and SQIVND (reference sequence). The V and J ends lost 3 bases and 0 bases, in that order; junction bases with no gene match: 6. The length of the CDR3 is 17 residues. In nucleotides, the CDR3 is TGTGCCAGTAGTATCCTCCTAGCGGGTCCGAACACCGGGGAGCTGTTTTTT. It translates to CASSILLAGPNTGELFF.

In DNA, the CDR3 is TGTGCCAGCACTATGGGTTTCAGCGGGAGTACCTACGAGCAGTACTTC. This gives the protein CASTMGFSGSTYEQYF. The genes are TRBV7-6 and TRBJ2-7, with 8 bases matching TRBD2. The germline V gene encodes CDR1 SGHVS and CDR2 FNYEAQ. V dropped 7 bases and J dropped 2; count of bases not matched to a gene: 13. The CDR3 runs 16 residues.

The CDR3 reads CAIIGSGNTIYF. CDR3 DNA sequence: TGTGCCATCATCGGTTCAGGAAACACCATATATTTT. The gene calls are TRBV10-3 and TRBJ1-3; unclear D gene. Germline V CDR1 and CDR2: ENHRY, SYGVKD. Trimming left V 7 bases short and J 4 bases short, with 8 bases between. CDR3 length: 12 amino acids.

The chain joins TRBV20-1 to TRBJ1-2, with TRBD1 matching over 9 bases. The germline gives CDR1 DFQATT, CDR2 SNEGSKA (reference sequence). CDR3 length: 11 residues. The J segment lost 8 bases and the V segment lost 5 bases, leaving 3 bases of the junction unmatched. The CDR3 sequence: CSAWTGVGYTF. CDR3 sequence (DNA): TGCAGTGCTTGGACAGGGGTGGGCTACACCTTC.

This chain links TRBV5-6 with TRBJ1-4, with unresolved D. V shed 0 bases and J shed 6 bases, with 9 bases lying between them. Germline lookup yields CDR1 SGHDT and CDR2 YYEEEE. The CDR3 spans 14 residues. The chain's CDR3 is CASSLGAGDEKLFF. Here the CDR3 DNA reads TGTGCCAGCAGCTTGGGGGCCGGGGATGAAAAACTGTTTTTT.

The CDR3 protein is CASSPRWDILLYEQFF. Written as DNA, the CDR3 is TGTGCCAGCAGCCCCCGGTGGGACATTCTCCTATATGAGCAGTTCTTC. The J gene is TRBJ2-1, the V gene TRBV11-2, with a tentative D call TRBD1 (6 bases). V dropped 5 bases and J dropped 8 bases, with 22 bases sitting between them. The germline gives CDR1 SGHAT, CDR2 FQNNGV. This CDR3 has 16 amino acids.

This sequence joins TRBV6-5 and TRBJ2-7; D gene unclear. Trimming cost V 8 bases and J 3 bases, with 8 bases left between them. CDR1 is MNHEY and CDR2 is SVGAGI in the germline V gene. CDR3 length: 11 residues. CDR3 sequence reads: CASASFYEQYF. Written as DNA, the CDR3 is TGTGCCAGCGCTAGTTTCTACGAGCAGTACTTC.

This chain links TRBV7-9 with TRBJ2-7, with D unclear. Per the germline V gene, CDR1 is SEHNR and CDR2 is FQNEAQ (reference sequence). The CDR3 totals 11 residues. V dropped 2 bases and J dropped 6 bases, with 5 bases sitting between them. The DNA of the CDR3 is TGTGCCAGCAGCTTAACCGGCGAGCAGTACTTC. It translates to CASSLTGEQYF.

This sequence joins TRBV4-2 and TRBJ2-7, with D possibly TRBD2 on 5 matching bases. This CDR3 contains 15 residues. Germline assignment: CDR1 LGHNA and CDR2 YNFKEQ. Deletions cut 4 bases from V and 4 bases from J, with 17 bases between. The CDR3: CASSLRAVDGYEQYF. Here the CDR3 DNA reads TGTGCCAGCAGCCTACGAGCGGTAGATGGATACGAGCAGTACTTC.

The rearrangement uses TRBV11-3 and TRBJ2-2; 7 nucleotides match TRBD1. Germline lookup yields CDR1 SGHNT and CDR2 YENEEA. This CDR3 comprises 14 residues. The V gene end was trimmed by 6 bases and the J gene end by 4 bases; junction bases not matched to a gene: 5. CDR3 amino acids: CASRRGQSTGELFF. In DNA, the CDR3 is TGTGCCAGCAGACGGGGACAGAGCACCGGGGAGCTGTTTTTT.

J is TRBJ2-5 and V is TRBV30; the D gene is possibly TRBD1 (5 bases). The CDR3 length is 12 residues. Per germline, CDR1 GTSNPN and CDR2 SVGIG (reference sequence). The V gene lost 3 bases and the J gene lost 2 bases, with 7 bases spanning the gap. The CDR3 sequence is CAWSPGQETQYF. The CDR3 DNA reads as TGTGCCTGGAGCCCAGGGCAAGAGACCCAGTACTTC.

CDR3 nucleotide sequence: TGCAGCGTTGACAGCTACCGGGGGACCGGGGAGCTGTTTTTT. It is translated as CSVDSYRGTGELFF. This chain links TRBV29-1 with TRBJ2-2; tentatively, D is TRBD2 (6 bases). V dropped 3 bases and J dropped 5 bases, with 13 bases sitting between them. CDR3 length equals 14 residues. In germline, CDR1 is SQVTM, CDR2 ANQGSEA.

The chain combines TRBV7-2 with TRBJ2-3, with TRBD2 as a possible D gene (6 bases). V gave up 1 base and J gave up 4 bases, with 9 bases separating them. The CDR3 loop spans 14 amino acids. Germline values: CDR1 SGHTA, CDR2 FQGNSA. The CDR3 protein is CASSLGGGSDTQYF. The CDR3 coding sequence is TGTGCCAGCAGCTTAGGGGGAGGTTCAGATACGCAGTATTTT.

CDR3 in amino acids: CASSLTSGRHEQYF. CDR3 coding DNA: TGTGCCAGCAGCCTAACTAGCGGGAGGCACGAGCAGTACTTC. The chain recombines TRBV7-9 with TRBJ2-5, with 12 bases identical to TRBD2. The DNA end favors TRBJ2-7, so the J call may be wrong. The CDR3 is made up of 14 amino acids. Germline lookup yields CDR1 SEHNR and CDR2 FQNEAQ (reference sequence).

V is TRBV7-9 and J is TRBJ1-5; possible D gene TRBD1, 5 bases. V lost 3 bases and J lost 4, with 16 bases in between. Germline CDR1 SEHNR, CDR2 FQNEAQ (reference sequence). CDR3 length: 16 amino acids. The CDR3 loop reads CASSFWQGAGNQPQHF. The CDR3 bases are TGTGCCAGCAGCTTCTGGCAGGGCGCGGGAAATCAGCCCCAGCATTTT.